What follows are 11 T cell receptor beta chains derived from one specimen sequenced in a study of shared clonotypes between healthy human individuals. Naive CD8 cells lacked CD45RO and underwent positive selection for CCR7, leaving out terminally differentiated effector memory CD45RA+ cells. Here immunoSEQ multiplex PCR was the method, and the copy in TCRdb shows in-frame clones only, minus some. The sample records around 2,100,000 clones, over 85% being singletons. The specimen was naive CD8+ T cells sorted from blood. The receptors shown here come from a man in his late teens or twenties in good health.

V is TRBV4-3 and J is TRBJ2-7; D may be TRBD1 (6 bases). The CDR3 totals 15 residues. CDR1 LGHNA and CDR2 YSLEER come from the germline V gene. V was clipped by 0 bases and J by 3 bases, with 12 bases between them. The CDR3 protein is CASSQDLEQGYEQYF. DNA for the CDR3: TGCGCCAGCAGCCAAGATCTTGAACAGGGCTACGAGCAGTACTTC.

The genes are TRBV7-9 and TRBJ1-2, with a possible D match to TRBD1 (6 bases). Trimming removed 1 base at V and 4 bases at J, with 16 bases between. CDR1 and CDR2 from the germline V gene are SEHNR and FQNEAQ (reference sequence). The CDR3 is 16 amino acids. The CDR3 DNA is TGTGCCAGCAGCTTAGGGGTACAGGGAGCAATCTATGGCTACACCTTC. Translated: CASSLGVQGAIYGYTF. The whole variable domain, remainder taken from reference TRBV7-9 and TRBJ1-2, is DTGVSQNPRHKITKRGQNVTFRCDPISEHNRLYWYRQTLGQGPEFLTYFQNEAQLEKSRLLSDRFSAERPKGSFSTLEIQRTEQGDSAMYLCASSLGVQGAIYGYTFGSGTRLTVV.

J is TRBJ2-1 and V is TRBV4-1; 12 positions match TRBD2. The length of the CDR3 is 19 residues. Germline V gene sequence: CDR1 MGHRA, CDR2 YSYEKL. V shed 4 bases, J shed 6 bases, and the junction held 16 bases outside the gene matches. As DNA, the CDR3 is TGCGCCAGCAGCCCGATAGGGCTAGCGGGAGGGTGGATGAGCAATGAGCAGTTCTTC. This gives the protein CASSPIGLAGGWMSNEQFF.

The CDR3 sequence: CASSLSRPGEQYF. The CDR3 DNA follows: TGTGCCAGCAGTTTATCCCGACCCGGCGAGCAGTACTTC. J is TRBJ2-7 and V is TRBV27; D remains unclear. Trimming removed 0 bases from V and 6 bases from J, with 9 bases in between. Germline lookup yields CDR1 MNHEY and CDR2 SMNVEV (reference sequence). CDR3 length: 13 residues.

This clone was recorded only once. This CDR3 reads CASSLAVGSSYEQYF. The CDR3 bases are TGTGCCAGCAGTCTCGCTGTCGGGAGCTCCTACGAGCAGTACTTC. This rearrangement joins TRBV9 to TRBJ2-7, with D possibly being TRBD2 (6 bases). The CDR3 is made up of 15 amino acids. Germline CDR1 is SGDLS and CDR2 is YYNGEE. V was cut by 5 bases and J by 0 bases, with 15 bases left in between.

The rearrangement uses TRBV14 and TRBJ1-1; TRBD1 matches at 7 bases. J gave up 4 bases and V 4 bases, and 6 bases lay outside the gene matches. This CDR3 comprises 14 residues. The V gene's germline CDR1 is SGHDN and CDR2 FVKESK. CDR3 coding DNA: TGTGCCAGCAGCCCGGACAGGCGGGTCACTGAAGCTTTCTTT. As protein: CASSPDRRVTEAFF.

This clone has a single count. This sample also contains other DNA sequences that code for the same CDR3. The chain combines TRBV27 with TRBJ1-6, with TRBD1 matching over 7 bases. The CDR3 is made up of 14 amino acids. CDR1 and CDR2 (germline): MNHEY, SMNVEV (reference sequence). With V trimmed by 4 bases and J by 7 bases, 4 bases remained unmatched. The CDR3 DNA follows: TGTGCCAGCAGTTGGACAGGATCCAATTCACCCCTCCACTTT. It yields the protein CASSWTGSNSPLHF.

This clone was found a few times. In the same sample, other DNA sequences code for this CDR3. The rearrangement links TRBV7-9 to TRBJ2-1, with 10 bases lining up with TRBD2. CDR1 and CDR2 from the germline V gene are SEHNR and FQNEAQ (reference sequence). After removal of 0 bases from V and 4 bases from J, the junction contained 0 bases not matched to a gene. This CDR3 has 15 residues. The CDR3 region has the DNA TGTGCCAGCAGCTTAGCTAGCGGGGGGTACAATGAGCAGTTCTTC. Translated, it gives CASSLASGGYNEQFF.

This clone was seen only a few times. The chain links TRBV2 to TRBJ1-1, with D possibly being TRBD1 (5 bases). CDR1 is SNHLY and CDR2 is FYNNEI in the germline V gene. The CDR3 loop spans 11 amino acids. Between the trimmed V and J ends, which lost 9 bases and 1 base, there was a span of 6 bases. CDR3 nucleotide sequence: TGTGCCAGAGGGACGAACACTGAAGCTTTCTTT. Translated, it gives CARGTNTEAFF. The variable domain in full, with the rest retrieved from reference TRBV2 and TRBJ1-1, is EPEVTQTPSHQVTQMGQEVILRCVPISNHLYFYWYRQILGQKVEFLVSFYNNEISEKSEIFDDQFSVERPDGSNFTLKIRSTKLEDSAMYFCARGTNTEAFFGQGTRLTVV.

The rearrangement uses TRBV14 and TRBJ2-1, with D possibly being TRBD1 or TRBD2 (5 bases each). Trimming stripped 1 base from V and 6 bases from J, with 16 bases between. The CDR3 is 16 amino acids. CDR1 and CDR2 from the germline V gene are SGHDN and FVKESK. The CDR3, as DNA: TGTGCCAGCAGCCAAGCGAGGGGTCTGTCGAGCAATGAGCAGTTCTTC. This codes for CASSQARGLSSNEQFF.

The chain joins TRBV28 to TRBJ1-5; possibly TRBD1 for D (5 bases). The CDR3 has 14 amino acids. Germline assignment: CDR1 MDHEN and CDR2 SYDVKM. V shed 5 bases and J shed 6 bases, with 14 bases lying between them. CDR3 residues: CASSGGVSPQPQHF. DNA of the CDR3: TGTGCCAGCAGTGGGGGGGTTAGCCCTCAGCCCCAGCATTTT. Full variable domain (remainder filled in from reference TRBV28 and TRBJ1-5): DVKVTQSSRYLVKRTGEKVFLECVQDMDHENMFWYRQDPGLGLRLIYFSYDVKMKEKGDIPEGYSVSREKKERFSLILESASTNQTSMYLCASSGGVSPQPQHFGDGTRLSIL.